The T cell receptor beta chain under discussion was sequenced for a study of blood T cell repertoires in COVID-19. The wider study: Spain, Italy and the United States supplied samples that represented acute and convalescent COVID-19. T cells, B-cell-depleted T cells, or PBMCs provided the cDNA or gDNA that served as material.

The CDR3 has 13 amino acids. Germline lookup yields CDR1 MNHEY and CDR2 SVGAGI. Trimming left V 0 bases short and J 2 bases short, with 4 bases between. Original data processing: It was from reference gene primer amplification that nucleated cell counts were estimated. Sequenced by immunoSEQ multiplex PCR; TCRdb stores in-frame clones only, minus some. The V and J calls and clone size are taken from that table; D and trimming were inferred from the DNA. The data show around 100,000 clones, around four fifths seen once. Sequenced: peripheral blood. This chain uses TRBV6-5 with TRBJ2-5; D is undetermined. This TCR derives from a man aged 70-80 years with active or convalescent COVID-19. CDR3 loop: CASSYSLQETQYF. The CDR3 DNA reads TGTGCCAGCAGTTACTCACTTCAAGAGACCCAGTACTTC.